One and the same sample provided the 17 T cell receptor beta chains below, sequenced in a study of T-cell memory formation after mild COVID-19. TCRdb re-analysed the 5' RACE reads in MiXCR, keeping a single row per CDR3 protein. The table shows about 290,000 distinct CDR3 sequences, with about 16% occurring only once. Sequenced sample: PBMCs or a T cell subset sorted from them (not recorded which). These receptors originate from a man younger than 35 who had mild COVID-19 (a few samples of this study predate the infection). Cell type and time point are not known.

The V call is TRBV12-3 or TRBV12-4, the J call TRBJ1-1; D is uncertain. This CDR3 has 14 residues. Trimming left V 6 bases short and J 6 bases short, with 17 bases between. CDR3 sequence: CASSPGREWAEAFF. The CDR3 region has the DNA TGTGCCAGCAGCCCAGGCCGGGAGTGGGCTGAAGCTTTCTTT.

The CDR3 region is CSVDAGTANTGELFF. The CDR3 region has the DNA TGCAGCGTTGACGCCGGGACCGCGAACACCGGGGAGCTGTTTTTT. J is TRBJ2-2 and V is TRBV29-1; D may correspond to TRBD1 or TRBD2 (5 bases each). V was pared by 3 bases and J by 0 bases, with 11 bases between. Germline CDR1 and CDR2: SQVTM and ANQGSEA. This CDR3 has 15 amino acids.

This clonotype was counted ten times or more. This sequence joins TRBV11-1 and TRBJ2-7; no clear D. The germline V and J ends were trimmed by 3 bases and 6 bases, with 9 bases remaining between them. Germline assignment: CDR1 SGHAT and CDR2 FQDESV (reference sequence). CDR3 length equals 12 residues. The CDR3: CASSFSLSEQYF. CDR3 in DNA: TGTGCCAGCAGCTTTAGCCTAAGCGAGCAGTACTTC.

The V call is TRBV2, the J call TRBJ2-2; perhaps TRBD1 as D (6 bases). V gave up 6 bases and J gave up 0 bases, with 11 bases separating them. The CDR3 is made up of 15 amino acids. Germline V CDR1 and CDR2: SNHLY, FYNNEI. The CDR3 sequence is CASSEQGANTGELFF. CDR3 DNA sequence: TGTGCCAGCAGCGAACAGGGCGCGAACACCGGGGAGCTGTTTTTT.

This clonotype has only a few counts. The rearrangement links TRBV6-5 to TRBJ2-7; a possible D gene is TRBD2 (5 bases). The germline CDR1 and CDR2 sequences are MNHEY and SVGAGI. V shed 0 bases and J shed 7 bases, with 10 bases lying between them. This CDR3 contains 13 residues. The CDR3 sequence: CASSYSSRGEQYV. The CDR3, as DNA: TGTGCCAGCAGTTACTCCAGCCGAGGGGAGCAGTACGTC.

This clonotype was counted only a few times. Written as DNA, the CDR3 is TGTGCCACCAGTGCGGGACAGGGGAACTACAATGAGCAGTTCTTC. Protein sequence: CATSAGQGNYNEQFF. The chain combines TRBV24-1 with TRBJ2-1, with 10 bases aligning to TRBD1. The CDR3 spans 15 residues. With V trimmed by 5 bases and J by 3 bases, 3 bases remained unmatched. Looked up from germline, CDR1 is KGHDR and CDR2 is SFDVKD.

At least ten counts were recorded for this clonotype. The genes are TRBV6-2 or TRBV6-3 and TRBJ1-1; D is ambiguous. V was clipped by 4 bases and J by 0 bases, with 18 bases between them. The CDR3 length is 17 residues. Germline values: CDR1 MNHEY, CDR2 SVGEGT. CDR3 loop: CASSSLKGSFMNTEAFF. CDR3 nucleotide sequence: TGTGCCAGCAGTTCCCTAAAGGGTTCTTTTATGAACACTGAAGCTTTCTTT.

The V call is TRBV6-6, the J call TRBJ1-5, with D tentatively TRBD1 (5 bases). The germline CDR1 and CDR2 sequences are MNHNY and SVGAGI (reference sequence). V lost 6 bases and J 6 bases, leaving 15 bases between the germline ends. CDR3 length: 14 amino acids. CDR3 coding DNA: TGTGCCAGCAGCGCCCAGACAGTGCGTCAGCCCCAGCATTTT. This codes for CASSAQTVRQPQHF.

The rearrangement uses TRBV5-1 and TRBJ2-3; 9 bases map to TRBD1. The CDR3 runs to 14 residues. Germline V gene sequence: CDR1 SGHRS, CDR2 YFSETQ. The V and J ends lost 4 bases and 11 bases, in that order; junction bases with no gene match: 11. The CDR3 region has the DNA TGCGCCAGCAGCCATCCGGGACAGGGATTCGTGCAGTATTTT. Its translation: CASSHPGQGFVQYF.

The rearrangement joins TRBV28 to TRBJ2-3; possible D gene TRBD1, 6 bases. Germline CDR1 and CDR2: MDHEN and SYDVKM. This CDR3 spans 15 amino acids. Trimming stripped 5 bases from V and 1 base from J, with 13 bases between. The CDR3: CASSPTGEGTDTQYF. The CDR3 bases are TGTGCCAGCAGTCCGACAGGAGAGGGCACAGATACGCAGTATTTT.

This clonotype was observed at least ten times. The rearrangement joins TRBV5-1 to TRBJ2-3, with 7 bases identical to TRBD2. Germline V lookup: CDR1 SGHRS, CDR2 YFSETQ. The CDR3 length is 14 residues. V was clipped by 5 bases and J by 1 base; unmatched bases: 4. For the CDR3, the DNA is TGCGCCAGCAGTCGAAGCGGGGGCACAGATACGCAGTATTTT. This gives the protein CASSRSGGTDTQYF.

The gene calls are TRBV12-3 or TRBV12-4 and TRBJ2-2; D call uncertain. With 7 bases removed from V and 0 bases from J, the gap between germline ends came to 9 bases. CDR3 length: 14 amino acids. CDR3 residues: CASIRLANTGELFF. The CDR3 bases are TGTGCCAGCATACGCCTAGCGAACACCGGGGAGCTGTTTTTT.

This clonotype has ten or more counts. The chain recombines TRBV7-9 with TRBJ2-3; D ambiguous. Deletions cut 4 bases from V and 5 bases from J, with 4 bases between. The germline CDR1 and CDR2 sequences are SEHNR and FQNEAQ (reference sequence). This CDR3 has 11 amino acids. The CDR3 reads CASSWKDTQYF. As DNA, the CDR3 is TGTGCCAGCAGCTGGAAAGATACGCAGTATTTT.

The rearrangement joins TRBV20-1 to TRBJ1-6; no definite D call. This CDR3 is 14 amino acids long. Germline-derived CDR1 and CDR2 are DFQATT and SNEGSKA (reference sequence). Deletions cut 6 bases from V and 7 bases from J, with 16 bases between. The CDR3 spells CSAIPGNGNSPLHF. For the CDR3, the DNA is TGCAGTGCGATACCGGGAAATGGGAATTCACCCCTCCACTTT.

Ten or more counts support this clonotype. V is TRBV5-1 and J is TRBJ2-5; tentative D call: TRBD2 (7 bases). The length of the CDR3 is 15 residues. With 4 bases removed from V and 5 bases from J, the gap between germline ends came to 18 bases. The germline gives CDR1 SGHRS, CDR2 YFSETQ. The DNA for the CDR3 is TGCGCCAGCAGCCCGGGGGCGGGGGACTGGGAGACCCAGTACTTC. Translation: CASSPGAGDWETQYF.

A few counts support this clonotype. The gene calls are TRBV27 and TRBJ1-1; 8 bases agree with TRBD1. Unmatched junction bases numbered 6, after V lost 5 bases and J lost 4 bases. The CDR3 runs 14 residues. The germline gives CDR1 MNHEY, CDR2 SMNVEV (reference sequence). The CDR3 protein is CASSARTGRTEAFF. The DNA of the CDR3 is TGTGCCAGCAGTGCCCGGACAGGGCGCACTGAAGCTTTCTTT.

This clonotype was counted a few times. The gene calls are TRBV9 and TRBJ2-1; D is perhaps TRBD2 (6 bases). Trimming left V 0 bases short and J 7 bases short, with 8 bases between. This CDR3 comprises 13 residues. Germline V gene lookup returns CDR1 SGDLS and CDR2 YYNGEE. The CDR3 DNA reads TGTGCCAGCAGCGTAGGGGGAGGAAATGAGCAGTTCTTC. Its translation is CASSVGGGNEQFF.